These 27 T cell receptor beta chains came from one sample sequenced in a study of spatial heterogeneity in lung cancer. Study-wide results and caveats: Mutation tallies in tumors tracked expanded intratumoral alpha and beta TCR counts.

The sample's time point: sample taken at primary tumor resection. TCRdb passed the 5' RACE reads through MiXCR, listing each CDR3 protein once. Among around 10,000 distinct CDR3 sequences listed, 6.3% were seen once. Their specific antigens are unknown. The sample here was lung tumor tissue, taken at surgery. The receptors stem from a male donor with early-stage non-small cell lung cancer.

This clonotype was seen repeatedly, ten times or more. The CDR3 nucleotides read TGCGCCAGCAGCCAAGATTGGCAGGGTAAGAACAGGGAGCCCCAGCATTTT. Amino acids: CASSQDWQGKNREPQHF. This sequence joins TRBV4-3 and TRBJ1-5; a possible D gene is TRBD1 (6 bases). This CDR3 spans 17 amino acids. V was clipped by 0 bases and J by 8 bases, with 20 bases between them. Germline CDR1 and CDR2: LGHNA and YSLEER.

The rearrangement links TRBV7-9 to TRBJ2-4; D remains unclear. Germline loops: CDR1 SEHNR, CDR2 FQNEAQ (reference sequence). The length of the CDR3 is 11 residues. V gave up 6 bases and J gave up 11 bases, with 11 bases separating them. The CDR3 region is CASSVAEVQYF. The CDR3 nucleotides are TGTGCCAGCAGTGTGGCAGAGGTTCAGTACTTC.

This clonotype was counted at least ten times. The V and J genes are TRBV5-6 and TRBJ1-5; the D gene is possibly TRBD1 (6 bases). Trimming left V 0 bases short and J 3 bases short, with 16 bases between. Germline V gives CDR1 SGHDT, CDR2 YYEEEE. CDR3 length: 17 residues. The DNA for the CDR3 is TGTGCCAGCAGCTTGGTTTCGGGCGGACAGACCAATCAGCCCCAGCATTTT. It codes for CASSLVSGGQTNQPQHF.

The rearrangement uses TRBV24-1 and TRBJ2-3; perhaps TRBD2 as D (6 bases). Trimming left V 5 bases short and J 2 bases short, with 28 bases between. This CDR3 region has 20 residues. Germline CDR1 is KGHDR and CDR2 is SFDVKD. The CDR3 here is CATSAGSAVTGDGNTDTQYF. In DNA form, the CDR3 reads TGTGCCACCAGTGCCGGATCGGCGGTAACGGGGGATGGGAACACAGATACGCAGTATTTT.

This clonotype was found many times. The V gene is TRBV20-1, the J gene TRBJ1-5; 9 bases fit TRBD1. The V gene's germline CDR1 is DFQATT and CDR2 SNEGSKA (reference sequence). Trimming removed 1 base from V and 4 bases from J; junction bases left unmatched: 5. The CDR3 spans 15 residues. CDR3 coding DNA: TGCAGTGCTAGAGCGGCGACAGGGGGTAATCAGCCCCAGCATTTT. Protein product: CSARAATGGNQPQHF.

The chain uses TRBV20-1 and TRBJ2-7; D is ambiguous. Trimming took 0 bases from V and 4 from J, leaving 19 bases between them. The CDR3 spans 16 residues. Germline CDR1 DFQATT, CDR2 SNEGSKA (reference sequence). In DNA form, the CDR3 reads TGCAGTGCTAGAGATCAGCGAGAAGGAGTTAGATACGAGCAGTACTTC. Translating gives CSARDQREGVRYEQYF.

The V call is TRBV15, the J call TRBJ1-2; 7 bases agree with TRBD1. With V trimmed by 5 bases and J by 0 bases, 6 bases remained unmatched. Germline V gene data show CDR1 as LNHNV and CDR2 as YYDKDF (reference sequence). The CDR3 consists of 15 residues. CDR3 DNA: TGTGCCACCAGCTCCTGGGACAGAACTAACTATGGCTACACCTTC. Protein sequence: CATSSWDRTNYGYTF.

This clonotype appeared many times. The CDR3 reads CASRITSSGGTYEQYF. Here the CDR3 DNA reads TGTGCCAGCAGAATTACCTCCAGCGGGGGAACCTACGAGCAGTACTTC. The V call is TRBV7-2, the J call TRBJ2-7, with TRBD2 matching over 8 bases. The ends lost 6 bases at V and 2 bases at J; junction bases unmatched: 12. The CDR3 runs 16 residues. Germline V lookup: CDR1 SGHTA, CDR2 FQGNSA.

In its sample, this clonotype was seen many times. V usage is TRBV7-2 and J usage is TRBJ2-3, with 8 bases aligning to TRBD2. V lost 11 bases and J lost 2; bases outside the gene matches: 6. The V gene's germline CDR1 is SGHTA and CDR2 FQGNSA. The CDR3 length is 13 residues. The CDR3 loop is CAGSGGITDTQYF. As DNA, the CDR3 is TGTGCCGGATCGGGGGGGATCACAGATACGCAGTATTTT.

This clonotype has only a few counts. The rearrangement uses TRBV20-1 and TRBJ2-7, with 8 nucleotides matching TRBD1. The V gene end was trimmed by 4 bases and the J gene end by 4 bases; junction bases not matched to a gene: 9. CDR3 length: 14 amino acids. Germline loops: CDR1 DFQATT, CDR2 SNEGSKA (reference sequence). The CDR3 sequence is CSATPRGRGYEQYF. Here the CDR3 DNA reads TGCAGTGCTACCCCCAGGGGGCGCGGGTACGAGCAGTACTTC.

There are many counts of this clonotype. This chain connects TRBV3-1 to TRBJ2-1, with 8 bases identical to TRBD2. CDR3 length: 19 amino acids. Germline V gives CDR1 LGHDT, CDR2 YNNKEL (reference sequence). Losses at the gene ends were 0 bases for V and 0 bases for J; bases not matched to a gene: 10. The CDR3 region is CASSQDYGGTRGSYNEQFF. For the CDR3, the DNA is TGTGCCAGCAGCCAAGATTATGGCGGGACTAGGGGCTCCTACAATGAGCAGTTCTTC.

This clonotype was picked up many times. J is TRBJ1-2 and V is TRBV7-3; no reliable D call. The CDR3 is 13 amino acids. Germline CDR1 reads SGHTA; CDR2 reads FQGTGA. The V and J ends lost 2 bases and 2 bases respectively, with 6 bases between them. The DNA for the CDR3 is TGTGCCAGCAGCTTAGAACCGAACTATGGCTACACCTTC. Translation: CASSLEPNYGYTF.

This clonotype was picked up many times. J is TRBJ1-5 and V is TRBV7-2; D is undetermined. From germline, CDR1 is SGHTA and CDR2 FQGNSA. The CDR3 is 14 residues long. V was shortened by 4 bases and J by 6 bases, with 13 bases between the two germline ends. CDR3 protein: CASSYAGFGQPQHF. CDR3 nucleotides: TGTGCCAGCAGCTACGCGGGGTTCGGTCAGCCCCAGCATTTT.

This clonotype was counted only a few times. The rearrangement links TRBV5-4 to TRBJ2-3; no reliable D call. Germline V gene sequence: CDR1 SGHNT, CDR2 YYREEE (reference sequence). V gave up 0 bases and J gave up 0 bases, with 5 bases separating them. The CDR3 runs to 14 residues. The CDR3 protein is CASSLGESTDTQYF. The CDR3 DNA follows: TGTGCCAGCAGCTTGGGAGAAAGCACAGATACGCAGTATTTT.

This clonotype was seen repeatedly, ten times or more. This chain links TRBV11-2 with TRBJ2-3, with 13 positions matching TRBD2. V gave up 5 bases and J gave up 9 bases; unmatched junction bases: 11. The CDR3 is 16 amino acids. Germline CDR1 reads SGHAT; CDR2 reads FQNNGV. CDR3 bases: TGTGCCAGCAGCGAAACTAGCGGGGGGGCCTTTGGGACGCAGTATTTT. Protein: CASSETSGGAFGTQYF.

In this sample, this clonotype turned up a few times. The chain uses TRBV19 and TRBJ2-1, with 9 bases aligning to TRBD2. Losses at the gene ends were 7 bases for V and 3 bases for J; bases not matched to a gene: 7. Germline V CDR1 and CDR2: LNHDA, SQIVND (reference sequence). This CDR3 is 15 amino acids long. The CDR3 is CASTRRGGDYNEQFF. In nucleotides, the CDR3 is TGTGCCAGTACGAGGCGGGGGGGCGACTACAATGAGCAGTTCTTC.

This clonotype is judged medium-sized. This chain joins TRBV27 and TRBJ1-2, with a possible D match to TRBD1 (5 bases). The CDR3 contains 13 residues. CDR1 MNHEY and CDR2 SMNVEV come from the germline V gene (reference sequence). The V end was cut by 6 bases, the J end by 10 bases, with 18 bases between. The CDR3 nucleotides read TGTGCCAGCAGCCTGGTCGGACAACCGGCCTACACCTTC. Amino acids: CASSLVGQPAYTF.

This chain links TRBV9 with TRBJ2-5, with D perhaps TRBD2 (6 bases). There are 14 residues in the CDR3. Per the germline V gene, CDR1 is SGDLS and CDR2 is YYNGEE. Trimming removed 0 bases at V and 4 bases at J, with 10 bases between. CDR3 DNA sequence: TGTGCCAGCAGCGTAGCGGGGGACGGAGAGACCCAGTACTTC. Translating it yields CASSVAGDGETQYF.

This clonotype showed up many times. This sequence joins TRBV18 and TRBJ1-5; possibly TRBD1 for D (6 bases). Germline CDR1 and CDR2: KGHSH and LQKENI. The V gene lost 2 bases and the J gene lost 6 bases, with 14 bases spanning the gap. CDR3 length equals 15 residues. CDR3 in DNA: TGTGCCAGCTCACCAAGCACAGGGTCGGGTCAGCCCCAGCATTTT. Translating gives CASSPSTGSGQPQHF.

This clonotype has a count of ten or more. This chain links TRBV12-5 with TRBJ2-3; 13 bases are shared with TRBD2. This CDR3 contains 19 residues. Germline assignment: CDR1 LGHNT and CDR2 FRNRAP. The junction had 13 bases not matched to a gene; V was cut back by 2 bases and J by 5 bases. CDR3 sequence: CASGLTPTSGGRLEDTQYF. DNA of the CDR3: TGTGCTAGTGGTTTGACACCGACTAGCGGGGGGCGCCTTGAAGATACGCAGTATTTT.

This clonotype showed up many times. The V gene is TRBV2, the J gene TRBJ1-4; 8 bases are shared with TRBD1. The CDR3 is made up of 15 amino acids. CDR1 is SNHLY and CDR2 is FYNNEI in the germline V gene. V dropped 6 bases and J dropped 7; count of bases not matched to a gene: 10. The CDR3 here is CASSVSQGAGEKLFF. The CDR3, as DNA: TGTGCCAGCAGCGTAAGCCAGGGGGCGGGTGAAAAACTGTTTTTT.

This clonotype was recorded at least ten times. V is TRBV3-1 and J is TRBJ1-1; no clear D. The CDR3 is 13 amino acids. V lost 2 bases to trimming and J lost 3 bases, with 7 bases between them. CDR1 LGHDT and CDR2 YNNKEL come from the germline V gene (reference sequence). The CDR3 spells CASSQLFYTEAFF. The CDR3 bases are TGTGCCAGCAGCCAATTGTTTTACACTGAAGCTTTCTTT.

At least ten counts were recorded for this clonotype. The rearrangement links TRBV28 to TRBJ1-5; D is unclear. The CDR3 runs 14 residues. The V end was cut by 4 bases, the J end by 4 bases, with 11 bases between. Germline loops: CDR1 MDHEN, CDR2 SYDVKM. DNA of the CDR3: TGTGCCAGCAGTTCCGACGGATATAATCAGCCCCAGCATTTT. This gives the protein CASSSDGYNQPQHF.

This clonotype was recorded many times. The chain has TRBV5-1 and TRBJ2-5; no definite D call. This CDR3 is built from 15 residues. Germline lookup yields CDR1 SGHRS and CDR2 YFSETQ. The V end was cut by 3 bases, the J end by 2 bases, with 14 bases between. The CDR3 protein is CASSWVADPQETQYF. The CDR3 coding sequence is TGCGCCAGCAGCTGGGTGGCGGACCCGCAAGAGACCCAGTACTTC.

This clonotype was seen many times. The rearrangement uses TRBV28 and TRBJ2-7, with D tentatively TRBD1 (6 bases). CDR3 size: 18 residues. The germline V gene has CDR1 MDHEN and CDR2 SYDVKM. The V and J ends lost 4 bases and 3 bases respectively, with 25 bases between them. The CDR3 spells CASSYAAPGQWTNYEQYF. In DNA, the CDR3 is TGTGCCAGCAGTTATGCCGCCCCTGGACAGTGGACAAACTACGAGCAGTACTTC.

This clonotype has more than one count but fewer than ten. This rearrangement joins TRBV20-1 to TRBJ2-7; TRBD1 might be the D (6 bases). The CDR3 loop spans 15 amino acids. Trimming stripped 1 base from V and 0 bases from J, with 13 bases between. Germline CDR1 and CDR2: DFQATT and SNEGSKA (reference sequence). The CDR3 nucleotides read TGCAGTGCTAGAGGGGATGGACAGTACTCCTACGAGCAGTACTTC. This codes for CSARGDGQYSYEQYF.

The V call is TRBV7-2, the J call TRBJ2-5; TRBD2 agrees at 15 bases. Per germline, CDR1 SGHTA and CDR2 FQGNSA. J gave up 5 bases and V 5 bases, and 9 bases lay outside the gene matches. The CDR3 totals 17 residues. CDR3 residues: CASSVLGTSGGSETQYF. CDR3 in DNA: TGTGCCAGCAGCGTACTCGGGACTAGCGGGGGGAGCGAGACCCAGTACTTC.